This T cell receptor (beta chain) was captured in a study of a mutant IDH1 vaccine in newly diagnosed glioma. For the study at large: At week 47 came visit V13, while visit V12 had come at week 35.

The CDR3 runs to 16 residues. Trimming cost V 0 bases and J 4 bases; bases outside gene matches: 8. The germline V gene has CDR1 SGDLS and CDR2 YYNGEE. Note on this clone: The antigen remains undetermined.

Generated by immunoSEQ multiplex PCR, the TCRdb table keeps only in-frame clones and is missing some. The sample contains tens of thousands of clones, 75% to 90% of which appear only once. Indicated time point: week 35, safety follow-up. Each vaccine dose was 300 ug of mutant IDH1 20-mer peptide, with topical imiquimod. V is TRBV9 and J is TRBJ2-7; 9 positions match TRBD2. The source material was PBMCs, sampled from a glioma patient whose treatment included an IDH1 peptide vaccine. This receptor was obtained from a man aged 35-49 years with glioma. CDR3 loop: CASSVDGREGRYEQYF. CDR3 sequence (DNA): TGTGCCAGCAGCGTAGACGGGCGGGAGGGCCGATACGAGCAGTACTTC.